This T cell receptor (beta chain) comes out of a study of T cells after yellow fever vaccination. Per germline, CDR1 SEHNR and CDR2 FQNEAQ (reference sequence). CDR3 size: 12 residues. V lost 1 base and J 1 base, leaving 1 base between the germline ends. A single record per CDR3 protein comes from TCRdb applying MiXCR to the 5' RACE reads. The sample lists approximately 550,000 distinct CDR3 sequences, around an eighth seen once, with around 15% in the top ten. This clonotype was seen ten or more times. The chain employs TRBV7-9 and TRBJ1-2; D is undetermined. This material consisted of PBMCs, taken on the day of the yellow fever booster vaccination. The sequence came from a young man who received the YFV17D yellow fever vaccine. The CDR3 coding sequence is TGTGCCAGCAGCTTAGTTAACTATGGCTACACCTTC. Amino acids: CASSLVNYGYTF.